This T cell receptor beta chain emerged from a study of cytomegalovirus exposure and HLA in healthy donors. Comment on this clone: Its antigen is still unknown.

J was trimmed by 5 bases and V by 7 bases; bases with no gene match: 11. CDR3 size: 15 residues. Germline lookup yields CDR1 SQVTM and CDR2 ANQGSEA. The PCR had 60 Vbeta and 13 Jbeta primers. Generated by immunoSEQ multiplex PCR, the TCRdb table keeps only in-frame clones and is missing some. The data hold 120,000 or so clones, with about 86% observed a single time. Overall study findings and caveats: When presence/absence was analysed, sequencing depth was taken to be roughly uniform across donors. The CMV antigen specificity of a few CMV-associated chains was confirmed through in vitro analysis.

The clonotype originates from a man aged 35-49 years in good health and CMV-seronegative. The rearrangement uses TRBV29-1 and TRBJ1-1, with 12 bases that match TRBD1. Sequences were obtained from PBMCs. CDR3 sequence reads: CSAVRDRGLSTEAFF. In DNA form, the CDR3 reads TGCAGCGCGGTACGGGACAGGGGGCTGAGTACTGAAGCTTTCTTT.